This T cell receptor beta chain was recorded in a study of beta chain features in type 1 diabetes. General study results and limits: Among type 1 diabetes patients, VDJ junctions had fewer insertions and more deletions. The study found moderately but significantly shorter TCRB CDR3s in all four CD4+ subsets of Type 1 diabetes patients.

Expressed TCRB transcripts were sequenced because the entire RNA isolate underwent reverse transcription. It was found that naive, central memory and regulatory T cell samples averaged around 3.6 million reads. Using immunoSEQ multiplex PCR, the repertoire was profiled, and TCRdb retains in-frame clones only, with some absent. This table holds hundreds of thousands of clones, 11% to 15% found once. This clone was seen a handful of times. No antigen is known for it. The V gene end was trimmed by 5 bases and the J gene end by 5 bases; junction bases not matched to a gene: 5. The germline V gene encodes CDR1 MNHEY and CDR2 SVGAGI. The CDR3 length is 14 residues.

The sample was naive CD4+ T cells from blood. The chain links TRBV6-5 to TRBJ2-4, with 8 bases matching TRBD1. This clonotype was sampled from a man younger than 35 with type 1 diabetes. In DNA, the CDR3 is TGTGCCAGCAGTCTAACAGGGGGGCAAAACATTCAGTACTTC. Translating it yields CASSLTGGQNIQYF.